Each of the 30 T cell receptor beta chains below was sequenced from the same sample in a study of siplizumab effects on memory and regulatory T cells. Sequencing was performed with immunoSEQ multiplex PCR; in TCRdb, only in-frame clones are kept and a portion is missing. The sample lists approximately 84,000 clones; just under 95% were seen once. The sequencing sample was made of CD8+ T cells sorted from blood. The receptors originated from a human donor in good health.

The chain carries TRBV7-2 and TRBJ2-1; D call uncertain. CDR3 length: 15 amino acids. Trimming took off 5 bases at V and 0 bases at J, with 11 bases between the two ends. The V gene's germline CDR1 is SGHTA and CDR2 FQGNSA. DNA for the CDR3: TGTGCCAGCAGCGAACTACAGAGCTCCTACAATGAGCAGTTCTTC. Amino acids: CASSELQSSYNEQFF.

This clone was seen just once. The chain recombines TRBV4-1 with TRBJ1-1, with D hard to call. CDR3 length equals 15 residues. Germline-derived CDR1 and CDR2 are MGHRA and YSYEKL. V shed 0 bases and J shed 3 bases, with 11 bases lying between them. In DNA form, the CDR3 reads TGCGCCAGCAGCCAAGAAATTCAGGACTACACTGAAGCTTTCTTT. Its protein is CASSQEIQDYTEAFF.

The rearrangement uses TRBV27 and TRBJ2-5; the D gene is possibly TRBD2 (6 bases). Germline V CDR1 and CDR2: MNHEY, SMNVEV (reference sequence). The CDR3 contains 15 residues. The germline V and J ends were trimmed by 0 bases and 2 bases, with 10 bases remaining between them. In DNA, the CDR3 is TGTGCCAGCAGTTTATCTAGCGGAGCACAAGAGACCCAGTACTTC. Residues: CASSLSSGAQETQYF.

The chain carries TRBV2 and TRBJ2-5; no clear D. This CDR3 region has 15 residues. CDR1 is SNHLY and CDR2 is FYNNEI in the germline V gene. Deletions cut 3 bases from V and 6 bases from J, with 17 bases between. The CDR3 loop is CASSEGANDPQTQYF. DNA of the CDR3: TGTGCCAGCAGTGAGGGCGCAAACGATCCCCAGACCCAGTACTTC.

This chain uses TRBV27 with TRBJ1-5; D is unclear. Germline V gene sequence: CDR1 MNHEY, CDR2 SMNVEV (reference sequence). The CDR3 sequence is 13 residues long. Trimming took 3 bases from V and 4 from J, leaving 7 bases between them. This CDR3 is CASSFLGNQPQHF. CDR3 nucleotides: TGTGCCAGCAGTTTTCTGGGAAATCAGCCCCAGCATTTT.

In DNA, the CDR3 is TGTGCCAGCAGTGGAACCTTAAAGAACAATGAGCAGTTCTTC. The encoded protein is CASSGTLKNNEQFF. This rearrangement joins TRBV2 to TRBJ2-1; no clear D. Germline CDR1 reads SNHLY; CDR2 reads FYNNEI. This CDR3 has 14 residues. The V and J ends lost 4 bases and 5 bases respectively, with 12 bases between them.

The chain recombines TRBV28 with TRBJ2-4, with D possibly being TRBD1 (5 bases). The length of the CDR3 is 15 residues. V was cut by 3 bases and J by 0 bases, with 9 bases left in between. Germline CDR1 is MDHEN and CDR2 is SYDVKM. CDR3 in DNA: TGTGCCAGCAGTTTCAGGGCTCTAGCCAAAAACATTCAGTACTTC. This encodes CASSFRALAKNIQYF.

This clone has more than one count but fewer than ten. CDR3 in amino acids: CASSLAGADTEAFF. CDR3 bases: TGCGCCAGCAGCTTGGCAGGGGCGGACACTGAAGCTTTCTTT. This rearrangement joins TRBV5-1 to TRBJ1-1, with D tentatively TRBD1 (6 bases). Germline V lookup: CDR1 SGHRS, CDR2 YFSETQ. V lost 0 bases, J lost 3 bases, and 9 bases lay in between. This CDR3 has 14 residues.

The V and J genes are TRBV7-8 and TRBJ2-7; D may be TRBD1 (5 bases). V shed 1 base and J shed 5 bases, with 12 bases lying between them. Germline assignment: CDR1 SGHVS and CDR2 FQNEAQ. CDR3 length: 14 amino acids. CDR3 in DNA: TGTGCCAGCAGCTTAGATCCAGGGTACAACGAGCAGTACTTC. As protein: CASSLDPGYNEQYF. The full variable domain, in which reference TRBV7-8 and TRBJ2-7 provide the parts outside the CDR3, is GAGVSQSPRYKVAKRGQDVALRCDPISGHVSLFWYQQALGQGPEFLTYFQNEAQLDKSGLPSDRFFAERPEGSVSTLKIQRTQQEDSAVYLCASSLDPGYNEQYFGPGTRLTVT.

This chain connects TRBV4-1 to TRBJ1-5; D might be TRBD1 (6 bases). Trimming pared 6 bases from V and 2 bases from J, leaving 17 bases between. Per the germline V gene, CDR1 is MGHRA and CDR2 is YSYEKL. This CDR3 region has 16 residues. CDR3 region: CASRTVMTGRNQPQHF. In nucleotides, the CDR3 is TGCGCCAGCAGAACCGTTATGACAGGACGCAATCAGCCCCAGCATTTT.

The V call is TRBV29-1, the J call TRBJ2-1, with a possible D match to TRBD2 (5 bases). The CDR3 contains 10 residues. V lost 7 bases and J 8 bases, leaving 9 bases between the germline ends. Germline CDR1 is SQVTM and CDR2 is ANQGSEA. The CDR3 bases are TGCAGCGGCGAGGGTGATGAGCAGTTCTTC. This gives the protein CSGEGDEQFF.

This clone occurred once. The chain links TRBV5-4 to TRBJ2-2, with D unclear. V lost 0 bases, J lost 6 bases, and 3 bases lay in between. CDR3 length: 12 amino acids. CDR1 is SGHNT, CDR2 YYREEE, per germline (reference sequence). The CDR3 DNA sequence: TGTGCCAGCAGCTTGGGTGCCGGGGAGCTGTTTTTT. Translating gives CASSLGAGELFF.

The chain links TRBV19 to TRBJ2-2; 9 positions match TRBD1. The V gene end was trimmed by 7 bases and the J gene end by 7 bases; junction bases not matched to a gene: 7. The CDR3 has 14 residues. Germline-derived CDR1 and CDR2 are LNHDA and SQIVND (reference sequence). CDR3 bases: TGTGCCAGTACCCTGACAGGGGGTATCGGGGAGCTGTTTTTT. Amino acids: CASTLTGGIGELFF.

The chain couples TRBV7-9 to TRBJ2-7; 7 bases agree with TRBD1. The germline V gene has CDR1 SEHNR and CDR2 FQNEAQ (reference sequence). The V gene end was trimmed by 4 bases and the J gene end by 5 bases; junction bases not matched to a gene: 8. The CDR3 is made up of 14 amino acids. The CDR3, as DNA: TGTGCCAGCAGCTCGTGGGACAGTCCTAACGAGCAGTACTTC. Amino acid sequence: CASSSWDSPNEQYF.

The chain is built from TRBV19 and TRBJ1-2, with D uncertain. Trimming shortened V by 4 bases and J by 6 bases, and 15 bases separated the two germline ends. This CDR3 region has 14 residues. Germline V CDR1 and CDR2: LNHDA, SQIVND (reference sequence). CDR3 protein: CASSTLTLTDGYTF. CDR3 sequence (DNA): TGTGCCAGTAGTACTCTGACGCTAACAGATGGCTACACCTTC.

The chain couples TRBV25-1 to TRBJ2-5, with a tentative D call TRBD2 (7 bases). Germline V gene data show CDR1 as MGHDK and CDR2 as SYGVNS. V was pared by 4 bases and J by 8 bases, with 17 bases between. This CDR3 region has 14 residues. The chain's CDR3 is CASSGGGRAPTQYF. The CDR3 bases are TGTGCCAGCAGTGGGGGGGGCAGGGCCCCAACCCAGTACTTC. Drawing the rest from reference TRBV25-1 and TRBJ2-5, the complete variable domain is EADIYQTPRYLVIGTGKKITLECSQTMGHDKMYWYQQDPGMELHLIHYSYGVNSTEKGDLSSESTVSRIRTEHFPLTLESARPSHTSQYLCASSGGGRAPTQYFGPGTRLLVL.

This chain uses TRBV27 with TRBJ2-7, with no clear D. Looked up from germline, CDR1 is MNHEY and CDR2 is SMNVEV (reference sequence). V lost 5 bases and J lost 6, with 8 bases in between. The CDR3 has 11 residues. CDR3 region: CASSSVGEQYF. CDR3 DNA sequence: TGTGCCAGCAGTAGCGTGGGCGAGCAGTACTTC.

The chain couples TRBV19 to TRBJ2-7; 7 bases are a match to TRBD1. The CDR3 is 15 residues long. Germline assignment: CDR1 LNHDA and CDR2 SQIVND (reference sequence). J gave up 9 bases and V 6 bases, and 17 bases lay outside the gene matches. For the CDR3, the DNA is TGTGCCAGTAGCAGCAAGGGGGCAGGTACATCGTGGCAGTACTTC. Translated, it gives CASSSKGAGTSWQYF.

This clone was detected only once. This specimen includes other DNA sequences encoding the same CDR3. This sequence joins TRBV19 and TRBJ1-5; D gene unclear. V was trimmed by 6 bases and J by 2 bases, leaving 5 bases between them. Germline loops: CDR1 LNHDA, CDR2 SQIVND (reference sequence). This CDR3 contains 12 residues. The CDR3 DNA reads as TGTGCCAGTAGGGTCGGCAATCAGCCCCAGCATTTT. Translated, it gives CASRVGNQPQHF.

The chain is built from TRBV27 and TRBJ2-7, with D possibly TRBD2 on 5 matching bases. The germline V gene has CDR1 MNHEY and CDR2 SMNVEV (reference sequence). V lost 7 bases, J lost 2 bases, and 15 bases lay in between. The CDR3 extends over 14 amino acids. The CDR3 sequence is CASKDLTSPYEQYF. The CDR3 nucleotides are TGTGCCAGCAAGGACTTAACCTCCCCCTACGAGCAGTACTTC.

This chain connects TRBV27 to TRBJ1-5, with 7 bases aligning to TRBD1. The CDR3 totals 14 residues. Germline trimming cut 4 bases from V and 3 bases from J; bases unmatched to any gene: 3. Germline V gene sequence: CDR1 MNHEY, CDR2 SMNVEV (reference sequence). This CDR3 reads CASSSTGVNQPQHF. The CDR3 nucleotides are TGTGCCAGCAGTTCCACAGGGGTCAATCAGCCCCAGCATTTT.

The chain has TRBV19 and TRBJ1-1; D not resolved. Germline-derived CDR1 and CDR2 are LNHDA and SQIVND (reference sequence). V was shortened by 6 bases and J by 4 bases, with 9 bases between the two germline ends. The CDR3 covers 12 residues. CDR3 in amino acids: CASRSSVTEAFF. The CDR3, as DNA: TGTGCCAGTAGATCCTCGGTCACTGAAGCTTTCTTT.

In its sample, this clone was seen once. The chain recombines TRBV11-2 with TRBJ1-5; D may be TRBD1 (5 bases). CDR1 and CDR2 (germline): SGHAT, FQNNGV. V shed 3 bases and J shed 5 bases, with 11 bases lying between them. This CDR3 is 14 amino acids long. The CDR3 reads CASSFPGNDQPQHF. The CDR3 DNA sequence: TGTGCCAGCAGCTTCCCAGGGAATGATCAGCCCCAGCATTTT. The full variable domain, its missing parts supplied by reference TRBV11-2 and TRBJ1-5, is EAGVAQSPRYKIIEKRQSVAFWCNPISGHATLYWYQQILGQGPKLLIQFQNNGVVDDSQLPKDRFSAERLKGVDSTLKIQPAKLEDSAVYLCASSFPGNDQPQHFGDGTRLSIL.

The rearrangement links TRBV27 to TRBJ2-3; 8 bases fit TRBD2. CDR3 length: 16 amino acids. Losses at the gene ends were 4 bases for V and 4 bases for J; bases not matched to a gene: 10. Germline assignment: CDR1 MNHEY and CDR2 SMNVEV (reference sequence). The CDR3 loop reads CASSYVLSGGPDTQYF. The CDR3 bases are TGTGCCAGCAGTTACGTCCTCTCGGGAGGGCCAGATACGCAGTATTTT.

V and J are TRBV6-5 and TRBJ1-2; D not certain. Germline loops: CDR1 MNHEY, CDR2 SVGAGI. This CDR3 spans 15 amino acids. V shed 0 bases and J shed 8 bases, with 16 bases lying between them. CDR3 in amino acids: CASSYSTVPADGYTF. The CDR3 bases are TGTGCCAGCAGTTACTCGACCGTGCCGGCGGACGGCTACACCTTC.

This clone was seen just once. The V call is TRBV7-3, the J call TRBJ2-7; D gene uncertain. CDR3 length equals 13 residues. V was clipped by 4 bases and J by 6 bases, with 13 bases between them. Germline V gene data show CDR1 as SGHTA and CDR2 as FQGTGA. DNA for the CDR3: TGTGCCAGCAGCTCCTATTATCAAGGCGAGCAGTACTTC. This codes for CASSSYYQGEQYF.

The chain carries TRBV6-6 and TRBJ1-1; D is possibly TRBD1 (5 bases). Germline CDR1 reads MNHNY; CDR2 reads SVGAGI (reference sequence). Trimming took 5 bases from V and 0 from J, leaving 13 bases between them. This CDR3 spans 15 amino acids. CDR3 sequence: CASSGGRNMNTEAFF. The DNA of the CDR3 is TGTGCCAGCAGTGGGGGACGGAATATGAACACTGAAGCTTTCTTT.

The J gene is TRBJ2-3, the V gene TRBV19; D not certain. The CDR3 runs to 11 residues. The V end was cut by 6 bases, the J end by 6 bases, with 7 bases between. Germline CDR1 is LNHDA and CDR2 is SQIVND (reference sequence). CDR3 protein: CASRLGDTQYF. The CDR3 DNA reads as TGTGCCAGTAGACTTGGGGATACGCAGTATTTT.

The count of this clone is one. This sequence joins TRBV4-1 and TRBJ1-1, with D perhaps TRBD1 (6 bases). The ends were cut back, 2 bases at V and 1 base at J, with 23 bases in the middle. Germline CDR1 reads MGHRA; CDR2 reads YSYEKL. The CDR3 loop spans 19 amino acids. CDR3 nucleotide sequence: TGCGCCAGCAGCCAACAACCCGAAAAAACAGGGTATCAGAACACTGAAGCTTTCTTT. Its translation: CASSQQPEKTGYQNTEAFF.

A single count supports this clone. The chain recombines TRBV11-2 with TRBJ1-1; maybe TRBD1 (5 bases). The ends were cut back, 0 bases at V and 5 bases at J, with 16 bases in the middle. Germline loops: CDR1 SGHAT, CDR2 FQNNGV. The CDR3 spans 16 residues. The CDR3 sequence is CASSLEAGLGKTEAFF. CDR3 DNA: TGTGCCAGCAGCTTAGAGGCAGGGCTCGGAAAGACTGAAGCTTTCTTT.